The 5 T cell receptor beta chains listed next were all sequenced from one sample in a study of low-dose radiotherapy and immunotherapy resistance in tumors. TRAV- and TRBV-specific primers were used for first-strand cDNA, which covered alpha and beta chains. It was with a constant-region primer and a V-primer adapter that TCRs were amplified over about 20 PCR cycles. TCRdb independently ran MiXCR on the reads; one entry per CDR3 protein. Of some 11,000 distinct CDR3 sequences listed, about 51% are singletons. All receptors come from a human donor with advanced metastatic prostate, ovarian, gallbladder or colorectal cancer (not recorded which). This table probably holds off-target reads from a library built for another chain.

This chain links TRBV10-2 with TRBJ2-5; tentative D call: TRBD1 (6 bases). Germline V gene lookup returns CDR1 WSHSY and CDR2 SAAADI. The V end lost 10 bases, the J end lost 1 base, and 13 bases lay between the germline ends. The CDR3 spans 13 residues. DNA of the CDR3: TGCGCCATCGGGTTGGACAGCCAAGAGACCCAGTACTTC. It translates to CAIGLDSQETQYF.

This chain connects TRBV9 to TRBJ1-2; 7 bases are shared with TRBD1. CDR1 SGDLS and CDR2 YYNGEE come from the germline V gene. J gave up 1 base and V 3 bases, and 6 bases lay outside the gene matches. CDR3 length: 15 residues. The CDR3 sequence: CASSAPQGHNYGYTF. The CDR3 coding sequence is TGTGCCAGCAGCGCCCCACAGGGGCATAACTATGGCTACACCTTC.

V usage is TRBV12-3 or TRBV12-4 and J usage is TRBJ2-7; maybe TRBD1 (6 bases). The CDR3 sequence is 12 residues long. V lost 6 bases to trimming and J lost 2 bases, with 8 bases between them. The CDR3 loop is CASSPGAYEQYF. In DNA, the CDR3 is TGTGCCAGCAGCCCAGGGGCCTACGAGCAGTACTTC.

This clonotype occurred a few times. The V and J genes are TRBV9 and TRBJ1-5; weak D call: TRBD1 (5 bases). The CDR3 runs 14 residues. Germline V gene data show CDR1 as SGDLS and CDR2 as YYNGEE. The germline V and J ends were trimmed by 4 bases and 4 bases, with 12 bases remaining between them. For the CDR3, the DNA is TGTGCCAGCAGCCCCGCGGGGCGAAATCAGCCCCAGCATTTT. As protein: CASSPAGRNQPQHF.

This sequence joins TRBV13 and TRBJ1-1, with D unclear. CDR1 PRHDT and CDR2 FYEKMQ come from the germline V gene (reference sequence). With 1 base removed from V and 6 bases from J, the gap between germline ends came to 21 bases. The CDR3 spans 17 residues. The CDR3 sequence is CASSLASLSKGVPEAFF. For the CDR3, the DNA is TGTGCCAGCAGCTTAGCATCCCTTTCGAAGGGAGTACCTGAAGCTTTCTTT.